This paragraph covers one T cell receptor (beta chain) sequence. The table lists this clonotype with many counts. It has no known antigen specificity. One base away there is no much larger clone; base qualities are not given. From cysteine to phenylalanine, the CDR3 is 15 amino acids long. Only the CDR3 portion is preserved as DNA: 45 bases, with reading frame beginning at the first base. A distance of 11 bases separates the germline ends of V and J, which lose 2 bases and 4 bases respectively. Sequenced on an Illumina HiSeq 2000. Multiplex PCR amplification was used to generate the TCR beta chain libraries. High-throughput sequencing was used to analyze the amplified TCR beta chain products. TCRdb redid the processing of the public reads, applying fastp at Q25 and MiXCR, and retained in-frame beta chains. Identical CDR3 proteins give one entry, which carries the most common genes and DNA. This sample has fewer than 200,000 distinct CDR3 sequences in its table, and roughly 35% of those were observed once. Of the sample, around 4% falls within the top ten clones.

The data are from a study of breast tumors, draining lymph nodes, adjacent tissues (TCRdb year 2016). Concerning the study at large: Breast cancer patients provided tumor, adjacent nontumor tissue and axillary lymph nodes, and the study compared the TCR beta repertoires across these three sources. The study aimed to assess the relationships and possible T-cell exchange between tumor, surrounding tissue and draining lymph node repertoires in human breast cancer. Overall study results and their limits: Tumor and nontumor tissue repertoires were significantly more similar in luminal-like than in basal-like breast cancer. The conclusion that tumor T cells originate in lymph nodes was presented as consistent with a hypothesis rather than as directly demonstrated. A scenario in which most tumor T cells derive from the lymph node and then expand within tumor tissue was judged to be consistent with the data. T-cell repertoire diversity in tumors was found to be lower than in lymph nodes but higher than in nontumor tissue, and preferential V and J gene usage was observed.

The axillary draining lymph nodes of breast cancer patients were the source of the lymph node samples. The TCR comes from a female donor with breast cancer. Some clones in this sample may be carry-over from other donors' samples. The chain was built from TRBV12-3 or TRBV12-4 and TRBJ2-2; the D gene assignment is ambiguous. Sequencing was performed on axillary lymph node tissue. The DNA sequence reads TGTGCCAGCAGTTTAATGTCTACGGGCACCGGGGAGCTGTTTTTT. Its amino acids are CASSLMSTGTGELFF.